The source of this T cell receptor beta chain is a study of T-cell memory formation after mild COVID-19 (dated by TCRdb to about 2021). Some background on the complete study: Most TCR sequence clusters were specific to one of the two donors. T-cell clones expanding and contracting after mild COVID-19 in two donors were tracked by longitudinal TCRalpha and TCRbeta repertoire sequencing. Two young, previously healthy adult volunteers made up the cohort, one male and one female.

PBMCs were isolated by Ficoll-Paque density gradient centrifugation. Reads for this sample came from an Illumina NovaSeq 6000. TCRalpha and TCRbeta cDNA libraries were built by 5'RACE with constant-segment primers, adding sample barcodes and unique molecular identifiers. RNA was extracted from every sample with Trizol reagent. Amplification of the libraries took two PCR steps, and the second step added a second sample barcode plus Illumina TruSeq adapters. Sequencing of libraries was performed on an Illumina NovaSeq with 2 x 150 bp paired-end reads. As for how the authors treated the data: The reads were demultiplexed and collapsed into UMI-guided consensus sequences using migec v1.2.7. Using mixcr v2.1.11, UMI consensuses were aligned to TRA and TRB V and J templates and then assembled into clonotypes. A clonotype was counted as expanded or contracted only when both edgeR and NoisET called the clonotype significant, with the noise models trained on biological replicates. For edgeR calls, a false discovery rate-adjusted p below 0.01 and a log2 fold-change threshold of 1 were applied. As an exploratory analysis of dynamics, max-normalized trajectories of the 1000 most abundant clonotypes were examined with PCA combined with hierarchical clustering. Separately sequenced CD4+ and CD8+ repertoires were used to assign the CD4 or CD8 phenotype of responding clones. TCRdb applied fastp at Q25 and MiXCR to the public reads, then kept only in-frame beta chains. Each CDR3 protein appears once, grouped with its most common genes and DNA. The V and J calls follow TCRdb's processing rather than the paper's. For this sample there are about 190,000 distinct CDR3 sequences; about 10% appear just once. Together, the top ten hold around 3.3% of the sample.

Results and caveats for the whole study, not just this receptor: Clones contracting from day 15 to 85 had balanced CD4/CD8 phenotypes, while a second wave expanding from day 15 to 37 was biased towards CD4+. The study included only a couple of mild cases, and larger cohorts that include severe cases with pre-infection samples were judged to be necessary. Whether the second-wave clones peaking on day 37 were SARS-CoV-2 specific was not confirmed. Contracting CD4+ clones appeared mostly in the CM and EM memory subsets, whereas CD8+ clones were enriched in EMRA. The detection of some responding clones in pre-infection memory suggests that pre-existing cross-reactive memory T cells joined the SARS-CoV-2 response.

Trimming removed 4 bases from V and 5 bases from J; the gene matches leave 8 bases unexplained. The CDR3 numbers 15 residues from cysteine through phenylalanine. The CDR3 DNA has 45 bases and is translated from base 1. Reading the germline V gene gives CDR1 SGHRS and CDR2 YFSETQ. In regard to this clonotype: Its antigen is unknown. Base qualities are not provided; no much larger clone lies one nucleotide away.

Rearrangement joined TRBV5-1 to TRBJ1-5; 8 bases in the middle match TRBD1. The receptor was isolated from a man aged 18 to 30 who had mild COVID-19 (a few samples of this study predate the infection). The sample titles of this study are shuffled in the database, so cell type and time point are left out; the donor was told from shared clones. The sample comprised PBMCs or a T cell subset sorted from them (not recorded which). The DNA sequence is as follows: TGCGCCAGCAGCCCCCCTTGGACAGGGCATCAGCCCCAGCATTTT. It codes for CASSPPWTGHQPQHF.